A single sample gave rise to the 23 T cell receptor beta chains below, sequenced in a study of HIV-infected patients and healthy controls (dated by TCRdb to between 2013 and 2015). Whole blood was used without fractionating the cells, so the repertoire represented all peripheral T cells without sorting. The library was obtained by 5' RACE. Reads for this sample came from an Illumina MiSeq. Using SuperScript III with primers targeting the alpha and beta constant regions, approximately 500 ng of RNA was reverse transcribed. Alpha and beta chain libraries were generated separately via chain-specific third strand synthesis with multiplexing indices. TCRdb reprocessing: public reads trimmed at Q25 with fastp, clones called with MiXCR, in-frame beta chains kept. One record per CDR3 amino acid sequence lists the most common genes and DNA. The sample includes about 24,000 distinct CDR3 sequences, with more than 7.5% observed a single time. The leading ten clones occupy about 4% of the sample.

Sequencing input: blood. The receptors derive from an adult in good health.

This clonotype was seen repeatedly, ten times or more. The rearrangement uses TRBV12-3 or TRBV12-4 and TRBJ2-6; D is uncertain. Trimming pared 1 base from V and 4 bases from J, leaving 8 bases between. The CDR3 has 15 residues. The CDR3 DNA follows: TGTGCCAGCAGTTTAGGTGCAGCCGGGGCCAACGTCCTGACTTTC. Amino acid sequence: CASSLGAAGANVLTF.

This clonotype was detected ten times or more. The rearrangement links TRBV20-1 to TRBJ1-1; D might be TRBD1 (5 bases). This CDR3 comprises 14 residues. V lost 3 bases and J 5 bases, leaving 16 bases between the germline ends. Per germline, CDR1 DFQATT and CDR2 SNEGSKA (reference sequence). This CDR3 reads CSASPLPGRTEAFF. The DNA of the CDR3 is TGCAGTGCTAGTCCCCTTCCAGGGCGGACTGAAGCTTTCTTT.

Relative to its sample, this clonotype is medium-sized. The chain uses TRBV20-1 and TRBJ1-2; 9 positions agree with TRBD1. The germline CDR1 and CDR2 sequences are DFQATT and SNEGSKA (reference sequence). V trimming: 5 bases; J trimming: 1 base; junction bases outside the gene matches: 5. The CDR3 covers 14 residues. CDR3 residues: CSAPRTGVNYGYTF. DNA of the CDR3: TGCAGTGCTCCACGGACAGGGGTTAACTATGGCTACACCTTC.

There are many counts of this clonotype. This chain links TRBV12-3 or TRBV12-4 with TRBJ2-1, with 7 bases aligning to TRBD1. The CDR3 has 14 amino acids. The V and J ends lost 5 bases and 9 bases, in that order; junction bases with no gene match: 10. The CDR3 here is CASSPQNRGPEQFF. CDR3 bases: TGTGCCAGCAGTCCCCAAAACAGGGGACCTGAGCAGTTCTTC.

This clonotype appeared many times. The chain recombines TRBV11-3 with TRBJ2-1; the match to TRBD1 covers 9 bases. Looked up from germline, CDR1 is SGHNT and CDR2 is YENEEA. The CDR3 sequence is 15 residues long. J was trimmed by 5 bases and V by 5 bases; bases with no gene match: 7. The CDR3 region is CASSPGQGSHNEQFF. As DNA, the CDR3 is TGTGCCAGCAGCCCTGGACAGGGGTCCCACAATGAGCAGTTCTTC.

This clonotype was counted many times. The chain carries TRBV6-4 and TRBJ2-3; TRBD2 aligns across 8 bases. This CDR3 has 17 amino acids. Unmatched junction bases numbered 14, after V lost 3 bases and J lost 6 bases. Germline V CDR1 and CDR2: MRHNA, SNTAGT. The CDR3 loop reads CASSEGSAGGSLDTQYF. CDR3 DNA sequence: TGTGCCAGCAGTGAAGGGTCGGCGGGGGGCAGTTTGGATACGCAGTATTTT.

The rearrangement joins TRBV20-1 to TRBJ1-5; no reliable D call. The ends were cut back, 3 bases at V and 3 bases at J, with 9 bases in the middle. There are 13 residues in the CDR3. Germline V lookup: CDR1 DFQATT, CDR2 SNEGSKA (reference sequence). The CDR3: CSASPIPNQPQHF. DNA for the CDR3: TGCAGTGCTAGCCCAATTCCCAATCAGCCCCAGCATTTT.

This clonotype occurred many times. The chain links TRBV6-5 to TRBJ2-3; unclear D gene. CDR1 is MNHEY, CDR2 SVGAGI, per germline. V was clipped by 6 bases and J by 4 bases, with 11 bases between them. This CDR3 is built from 13 residues. The CDR3 DNA is TGTGCCAGCAGCGCCGAAGGAGCAGATACGCAGTATTTT. Translating it yields CASSAEGADTQYF.

This clonotype was seen only a few times. V and J are TRBV6-6 and TRBJ1-5; D is unresolved. This CDR3 spans 14 amino acids. CDR1 is MNHNY and CDR2 is SVGAGI in the germline V gene (reference sequence). V was clipped by 6 bases and J by 0 bases, with 9 bases between them. The CDR3: CASSRDYSNQPQHF. The CDR3 DNA reads TGTGCCAGCAGCCGGGATTATAGCAATCAGCCCCAGCATTTT.

J is TRBJ1-1 and V is TRBV6-1, with D uncertain. The CDR3 loop spans 13 amino acids. Germline V CDR1 and CDR2: MNHNS, SASEGT. V shed 2 bases and J shed 4 bases, with 8 bases lying between them. This chain's CDR3 is CASSEPLRTEAFF. CDR3 bases: TGTGCCAGCAGTGAACCCTTGCGCACTGAAGCTTTCTTT.

This clonotype came up many times. The chain carries TRBV9 and TRBJ2-5; D is possibly TRBD2 (5 bases). The CDR3 loop spans 13 amino acids. The germline V gene encodes CDR1 SGDLS and CDR2 YYNGEE. The ends were cut back, 3 bases at V and 4 bases at J, with 10 bases in the middle. In DNA form, the CDR3 reads TGTGCCAGCAGCGGGAGCGGTAGAGAGACCCAGTACTTC. This gives the protein CASSGSGRETQYF.

Ten or more counts support this clonotype. J is TRBJ1-5 and V is TRBV3-1, with D unclear. The ends were cut back, 4 bases at V and 3 bases at J, with 10 bases in the middle. CDR1 is LGHDT and CDR2 is YNNKEL in the germline V gene (reference sequence). This CDR3 contains 14 residues. CDR3 DNA sequence: TGTGCCAGCAGCCCCGCACAGTCCAATCAGCCCCAGCATTTT. Its translation is CASSPAQSNQPQHF.

V and J are TRBV7-9 and TRBJ1-6; maybe TRBD1 (6 bases). The germline gives CDR1 SEHNR, CDR2 FQNEAQ (reference sequence). Trimming pared 4 bases from V and 0 bases from J, leaving 16 bases between. The CDR3 sequence is 18 residues long. The CDR3 sequence is CASSSPGQLSSYNSPLHF. The CDR3 bases are TGTGCCAGCAGCTCCCCTGGACAGCTTAGCTCCTATAATTCACCCCTCCACTTT.

This clonotype has at least ten counts. This chain joins TRBV18 and TRBJ2-7; D remains ambiguous. Germline V gene data show CDR1 as KGHSH and CDR2 as LQKENI. The CDR3 is 14 amino acids. Trimming took off 2 bases at V and 2 bases at J, with 10 bases between the two ends. Here the CDR3 reads CASSPIPSTYEQYF. The CDR3 nucleotides read TGTGCCAGCTCACCAATCCCCAGCACCTACGAGCAGTACTTC.

This clonotype was observed a handful of times. This chain links TRBV3-1 with TRBJ1-2, with TRBD1 matching over 7 bases. V lost 4 bases to trimming and J lost 7 bases; unmatched junction nucleotides: 15. The CDR3 is 16 amino acids. Germline CDR1 LGHDT, CDR2 YNNKEL (reference sequence). CDR3 residues: CASSPRQGLGFSGYTF. Written as DNA, the CDR3 is TGTGCCAGCAGCCCCCGACAGGGATTAGGATTCTCTGGCTACACCTTC.

There are many counts of this clonotype. The CDR3 sequence: CASSLAAGGPIRPQHF. The CDR3 DNA reads TGTGCCAGCAGCTTGGCGGCAGGGGGCCCCATCAGGCCCCAGCATTTT. The V and J genes are TRBV5-7 and TRBJ1-5; 8 positions agree with TRBD1. TRBV5-7 counts as an open reading frame of uncertain function. The CDR3 loop spans 16 amino acids. V shed 0 bases, J shed 9 bases, and the junction held 11 bases outside the gene matches.

The chain recombines TRBV13 with TRBJ2-5, with 8 bases that match TRBD1. Germline V gene data show CDR1 as PRHDT and CDR2 as FYEKMQ (reference sequence). The CDR3 loop spans 16 amino acids. The junction had 12 bases not matched to a gene; V was cut back by 4 bases and J by 5 bases. The CDR3 loop reads CASSSTTRQGWETQYF. The CDR3 coding sequence is TGTGCCAGCAGCTCCACCACCCGACAGGGGTGGGAGACCCAGTACTTC.

In the case of this clonotype: A much larger clone differs by one base, so this may be a read error. Since the CDR3 does not end with the conserved phenylalanine or tryptophan, this likely comes from a read error. The chain joins TRBV28 to TRBJ1-5; possible D gene TRBD1, 5 bases. CDR1 and CDR2 (germline): MDHEN, SYDVKM. The V end was cut by 4 bases, the J end by 4 bases, with 14 bases between. CDR3 length: 15 amino acids. DNA of the CDR3: TGTGCCAGCAGTTCTCGGACCTGGGGGAATCAGCCCCAGCATCTT. Encoded protein: CASSSRTWGNQPQHL.

At least ten counts were recorded for this clonotype. This chain links TRBV3-1 with TRBJ2-3; 11 positions agree with TRBD2. CDR3 length: 19 amino acids. V was clipped by 0 bases and J by 0 bases; unmatched bases: 8. Germline V lookup: CDR1 LGHDT, CDR2 YNNKEL (reference sequence). The CDR3 region is CASSQELLTSGVSTDTQYF. DNA of the CDR3: TGTGCCAGCAGCCAAGAACTCTTGACTAGCGGGGTTAGCACAGATACGCAGTATTTT.

This clonotype was counted ten times or more. The V call is TRBV3-1, the J call TRBJ1-6; D is perhaps TRBD1 (6 bases). This CDR3 is built from 14 residues. Germline V CDR1 and CDR2: LGHDT, YNNKEL (reference sequence). Deletions cut 4 bases from V and 7 bases from J, with 11 bases between. The CDR3 is CASSLQGINSPLHF. CDR3 bases: TGTGCCAGCAGCCTACAGGGTATCAATTCACCCCTCCACTTT.

This clonotype occurred many times. The rearrangement joins TRBV29-1 to TRBJ1-2, with a weak D call TRBD1 (6 bases). V lost 5 bases and J 5 bases, leaving 24 bases between the germline ends. The CDR3 is 16 residues long. Germline V gene sequence: CDR1 SQVTM, CDR2 ANQGSEA. CDR3 nucleotides: TGCAGCGTTAAACCGATCGGACAGTCGGAGTTTTATGGCTACACCTTC. Its translation: CSVKPIGQSEFYGYTF.

This chain joins TRBV19 and TRBJ1-2, with D unclear. Per germline, CDR1 LNHDA and CDR2 SQIVND (reference sequence). V lost 4 bases to trimming and J lost 0 bases, with 12 bases between them. The CDR3 length is 15 residues. CDR3 region: CASSKWQQANYGYTF. DNA for the CDR3: TGTGCCAGTAGTAAGTGGCAGCAAGCTAACTATGGCTACACCTTC.

At least ten counts were recorded for this clonotype. This chain links TRBV29-1 with TRBJ1-2; D gene uncertain. The CDR3 has 13 residues. Germline CDR1 reads SQVTM; CDR2 reads ANQGSEA. Trimming took 3 bases from V and 6 from J, leaving 14 bases between them. The CDR3 reads CSVDRRQLHGYTF. CDR3 DNA sequence: TGCAGCGTTGACCGGCGGCAGCTGCATGGCTACACCTTC. Full variable domain (missing parts from reference TRBV29-1 and TRBJ1-2): SAVISQKPSRDICQRGTSLTIQCQVDSQVTMMFWYRQQPGQSLTLIATANQGSEATYESGFVIDKFPISRPNLTFSTLTVSNMSPEDSSIYLCSVDRRQLHGYTFGSGTRLTVV.